This TCR beta chain was captured by sequencing in a study of a mutant IDH1 vaccine in newly diagnosed glioma (dated by TCRdb to about 2021). Regarding the research as a whole: Patients were given eight vaccinations, in weeks 1, 3, 5, 7, 11, 15, 19 and 23, which matched visits V03 through V10. Vaccination started 4-6 weeks after radiotherapy alone, or was given together with temozolomide cycles in the groups whose treatment included chemotherapy. The roughly 35 treated patients were roughly 62% male and roughly 40% female, with a mean age of about 38 years. Before enrollment, most patients had been given radiochemotherapy with temozolomide as standard therapy, while the rest had received either radiotherapy alone or temozolomide alone. Peripheral blood samples were drawn at six visits, namely V03 (baseline), V05, V07, V10, V12 and V13. Longitudinal TCRB deep sequencing was done for 20 to 25 treated patients, wherever samples were available for exploratory analyses.

Taken with the paper, the label for time point translates to: week 11, during vaccination. Every vaccine dose consisted of 300 ug of a 20-mer mutant IDH1 peptide in Montanide, administered subcutaneously together with topical imiquimod. The donors had newly diagnosed IDH1-mutant astrocytomas of WHO grade 3 or 4 that showed loss of nuclear ATRX. The samples were drawn from NOA16, a multicentre, single-arm, open-label phase I trial in Germany that tested a mutant IDH1 peptide vaccine in humans for the first time. Genomic DNA for TCRB sequencing was extracted from EDTA blood using the DNeasy Blood and Tissue Kit. Library preparation was by the immunoSEQ multiplex PCR assay. Following the manufacturer's protocol, the hsTCRB Kit was used to amplify rearranged TCR beta chain sequences. An Illumina MiSeq was used to sequence the TCRB libraries. The study's processing was this. The proprietary platform of the kit vendor was used for demultiplexing, trimming and gene mapping. This immuneACCESS table, as held by TCRdb, lists in-frame sequences with V and J called but not all clones. Of the missing ones, under half trace to an unresolved V gene in checked studies; the others have no known cause. V, J and clone size are taken as reported in that table, and D and trimming were inferred from the DNA itself. This sample comprises some 120,000 clones, about four fifths of them detected only once. 5.5% of the sample lies in the top ten.

Overall results and qualifications from the work: PBMC samples for TCRB deep sequencing were selected based on availability. Vaccine-induced immune responses across multiple MHC alleles were detected in 85% to 95% of patients. It was noted by the authors that analyses of patient blood samples could not be reproduced owing to sample limitations. Pseudoprogression appeared unrelated to alterations in the top peripheral T cell clonotypes detected by TCRB sequencing.

About this clone itself: It has no known antigen specificity. Base-call qualities are not available, and no considerably larger clone is one nucleotide away. This specimen includes other DNA sequences encoding the same CDR3.

CDR1 and CDR2, looked up from the germline V gene, are KGHSH and LQKENI. V and J are truncated by 9 bases and 4 bases respectively, leaving an intervening sequence of 13 bases. There are 13 amino acids in the CDR3, from cysteine to phenylalanine inclusive. Left in the record is the CDR3 DNA by itself, 39 bases read in frame from the first base. The chain joins TRBV18 to TRBJ1-5, with the D gene not clear enough to name. The sample consisted of PBMCs, taken from a glioma patient whose treatment included an IDH1 peptide vaccine. The receptor was derived from a man aged 35-49 years with glioma. The DNA reads as follows: TGTGCCAGTTCAGGTATCCGGAATCAGCCCCAGCATTTT. The translation is CASSGIRNQPQHF.